Sequencing of this T cell receptor beta chain was carried out in a study of CD4 T cells in relation to SARS-CoV-2 and coronaviruses. Whole-study context: TCR beta CDR3s were sequenced after approximately 9-day antigen culture of PBMCs.

CD4+ T cells from unexposed donors were obtained before the COVID-19 pandemic (2011-2018). Isolation of CD4+ T cells took place after about 9 days in culture. Cells permitting, SARS-CoV-2 S/N and four cold-coronavirus spikes were tested on unexposed-donor CD4+ T cells. Half the medium was replaced with IL-2 medium on days 3 and 7. Points on this clone: Its antigen is unknown.

Profiling relied on immunoSEQ multiplex PCR, and the TCRdb table lists in-frame clones only, not all of them. The profile shows about 18,000 clones, approximately 77% of them singletons. Germline lookup yields CDR1 ENHRY and CDR2 SYGVKD. V lost 3 bases to trimming and J lost 9 bases, with 9 bases between them. CDR3 length equals 11 residues. The sequenced sample consisted of CD4+ T cells from PBMCs, cultured in vitro. This sequence was found in a human donor in good health. The rearrangement links TRBV10-3 to TRBJ2-7; no definite D call. The DNA for the CDR3 is TGTGCCATCAGTGATCGTGACGGGCAGTACTTC. The encoded protein is CAISDRDGQYF.